Shown below are 21 T cell receptor beta chains from a single sample sequenced in a study of T cells in localized non-small cell lung cancer. TCRdb keeps only in-frame clones here, not all; method: immunoSEQ multiplex PCR. The sample lists 700 to 750 clones, roughly 28% occurring once. The material sequenced was normal lung tissue next to the tumor, taken before any cancer treatment. Receptors originate from a man aged 40 to 70 with stage III lung adenocarcinoma.

This clone counts as medium-sized (0.01 to 0.1%). The rearrangement joins TRBV6-8 to TRBJ2-1; TRBD2 matches 8 bases. Looked up from germline, CDR1 is MNHGY and CDR2 is SAAAGT. The CDR3 totals 14 residues. V dropped 6 bases and J dropped 7; count of bases not matched to a gene: 8. CDR3 nucleotides: TGTGCCAGCAGCTTCGGACTAGCAAGGAATGAGCAGTTCTTC. This codes for CASSFGLARNEQFF.

The chain couples TRBV5-1 to TRBJ2-1, with D perhaps given as TRBD1 or TRBD2 (5 bases each). Trimming took off 0 bases at V and 4 bases at J, with 11 bases between the two ends. The CDR3 length is 15 residues. From germline, CDR1 is SGHRS and CDR2 YFSETQ. CDR3 DNA: TGCGCCAGCAGCTTGGGCCCGGGACGTTACAATGAGCAGTTCTTC. Translated, it gives CASSLGPGRYNEQFF.

V is TRBV19 and J is TRBJ2-4; possibly TRBD2 for D (7 bases). Per the germline V gene, CDR1 is LNHDA and CDR2 is SQIVND (reference sequence). V lost 2 bases to trimming and J lost 6 bases, with 14 bases between them. This CDR3 spans 15 amino acids. The CDR3 bases are TGTGCCAGTAGTATATCCGGGGGGCCGAGAAACATTCAGTACTTC. It translates to CASSISGGPRNIQYF. Drawing the rest from reference TRBV19 and TRBJ2-4, the complete variable domain is DGGITQSPKYLFRKEGQNVTLSCEQNLNHDAMYWYRQDPGQGLRLIYYSQIVNDFQKGDIAEGYSVSREKKESFPLTVTSAQKNPTAFYLCASSISGGPRNIQYFGAGTRLSVL.

The V and J genes are TRBV9 and TRBJ1-3; D might be TRBD1 (6 bases). Trimming left V 2 bases short and J 3 bases short, with 15 bases between. CDR1 is SGDLS and CDR2 is YYNGEE in the germline V gene. This CDR3 is 16 amino acids long. DNA of the CDR3: TGTGCCAGCAGCGTGGGGCCAGGGGTATTTGGAAACACCATATATTTT. It codes for CASSVGPGVFGNTIYF.

CDR3 sequence (DNA): TGTGCCTGGGGGGCCCTACAGGGTGACGGAAACACCATATATTTT. Translated, it gives CAWGALQGDGNTIYF. The chain recombines TRBV30 with TRBJ1-3; D perhaps matches TRBD1 (6 bases). This CDR3 is 15 amino acids long. The germline V gene encodes CDR1 GTSNPN and CDR2 SVGIG (reference sequence). V was cut by 5 bases and J by 4 bases, with 18 bases left in between. Variable domain in full (rest from reference TRBV30 and TRBJ1-3): SQTIHQWPATLVQPVGSPLSLECTVEGTSNPNLYWYRQAAGRGLQLLFYSVGIGQISSEVPQNLSASRPQDRQFILSSKKLLLSDSGFYLCAWGALQGDGNTIYFGEGSWLTVV.

V is TRBV5-1 and J is TRBJ2-2; a possible D gene is TRBD1 (5 bases). This CDR3 is 14 amino acids long. Trimming shortened V by 0 bases and J by 4 bases, and 7 bases separated the two germline ends. The germline CDR1 and CDR2 sequences are SGHRS and YFSETQ. The CDR3 is CASSLGQTTGELFF. CDR3 nucleotides: TGCGCCAGCAGCTTGGGACAGACCACCGGGGAGCTGTTTTTT.

The chain carries TRBV29-1 and TRBJ1-2; D perhaps matches TRBD1 (5 bases). Trimming took off 0 bases at V and 8 bases at J, with 16 bases between the two ends. This CDR3 comprises 14 residues. Germline V gives CDR1 SQVTM, CDR2 ANQGSEA. The CDR3 here is CSVEDRDYGVGYTF. Here the CDR3 DNA reads TGCAGCGTTGAAGATCGGGACTATGGGGTCGGCTACACCTTC.

This clone ranks as large. The rearrangement joins TRBV28 to TRBJ2-2; 11 nucleotides agree with TRBD1. V gave up 6 bases and J gave up 5 bases; unmatched junction bases: 8. Germline lookup yields CDR1 MDHEN and CDR2 SYDVKM. The CDR3 runs to 16 residues. This CDR3 is CASRPTGQGGTGELFF. CDR3 nucleotides: TGTGCCAGCAGACCTACGGGACAGGGGGGAACCGGGGAGCTGTTTTTT.

The chain uses TRBV19 and TRBJ2-1, with 8 bases identical to TRBD2. CDR3 length: 13 residues. J gave up 8 bases and V 7 bases, and 7 bases lay outside the gene matches. In germline, CDR1 is LNHDA, CDR2 SQIVND (reference sequence). This CDR3 reads CASKKRESDEQFF. For the CDR3, the DNA is TGTGCCAGTAAAAAGCGGGAGTCGGATGAGCAGTTCTTC. The whole variable domain, remainder taken from reference TRBV19 and TRBJ2-1, is DGGITQSPKYLFRKEGQNVTLSCEQNLNHDAMYWYRQDPGQGLRLIYYSQIVNDFQKGDIAEGYSVSREKKESFPLTVTSAQKNPTAFYLCASKKRESDEQFFGPGTRLTVL.

The CDR3 nucleotides read TGTGCCAGTAGTAGAAGACTAGCGGGAGTGAGCACAGATACGCAGTATTTT. Its protein product is CASSRRLAGVSTDTQYF. The chain is built from TRBV19 and TRBJ2-3; 12 bases are a match to TRBD2. From germline, CDR1 is LNHDA and CDR2 SQIVND (reference sequence). This CDR3 comprises 17 residues. J was trimmed by 0 bases and V by 4 bases; bases with no gene match: 5.

This clone was detected a few times. The chain carries TRBV6-8 and TRBJ2-1; 11 nucleotides align to TRBD2. The length of the CDR3 is 15 residues. V lost 5 bases to trimming and J lost 3 bases; unmatched junction nucleotides: 3. CDR1 is MNHGY and CDR2 is SAAAGT in the germline V gene. The CDR3 nucleotides read TGTGCCAGCAGTCCCGGGACTAGCGGCTACAATGAGCAGTTCTTC. It is translated as CASSPGTSGYNEQFF.

The chain employs TRBV19 and TRBJ2-5; 9 nucleotides line up with TRBD2. This CDR3 is built from 16 residues. After removal of 5 bases from V and 1 base from J, the junction contained 8 bases not matched to a gene. CDR1 and CDR2 from the germline V gene are LNHDA and SQIVND (reference sequence). For the CDR3, the DNA is TGTGCCAGTAGTCCCTTAGCGGGAGAGGCCCAAGAGACCCAGTACTTC. Residues: CASSPLAGEAQETQYF.

The rearrangement uses TRBV28 and TRBJ2-7, with a weak D call TRBD1 (6 bases). The CDR3 contains 13 residues. Germline CDR1 reads MDHEN; CDR2 reads SYDVKM. V gave up 3 bases and J gave up 3 bases, with 9 bases separating them. The CDR3 loop is CASSFLQGYEQYF. Written as DNA, the CDR3 is TGTGCCAGCAGTTTTTTACAGGGCTACGAGCAGTACTTC.

This clone was counted between two and nine times. The chain has TRBV11-3 and TRBJ2-3; 7 bases map to TRBD2. The CDR3 covers 15 residues. Germline V gene sequence: CDR1 SGHNT, CDR2 YENEEA. V dropped 6 bases and J dropped 6; count of bases not matched to a gene: 12. CDR3 protein: CASSSGLGFEDTQYF. CDR3 nucleotides: TGTGCCAGCAGTTCCGGACTAGGATTTGAGGATACGCAGTATTTT.

This clone was detected only a few times. The chain combines TRBV28 with TRBJ2-5, with 7 bases that match TRBD2. The germline gives CDR1 MDHEN, CDR2 SYDVKM. J gave up 4 bases and V 4 bases, and 9 bases lay outside the gene matches. This CDR3 has 15 residues. Written as DNA, the CDR3 is TGTGCCAGCAGTTCGCCGACTAGCTCCGTAGAGACCCAGTACTTC. Translated, it gives CASSSPTSSVETQYF.

This chain links TRBV14 with TRBJ2-1; 8 nucleotides line up with TRBD1. Germline V CDR1 and CDR2: SGHDN, FVKESK. The V segment lost 5 bases and the J segment 7 bases; nucleotides outside the gene matches: 10. This CDR3 comprises 15 residues. For the CDR3, the DNA is TGTGCCAGCAGCACCGACAGGGGTTTAATAAATGAGCAGTTCTTC. Protein: CASSTDRGLINEQFF. Drawing the rest from reference TRBV14 and TRBJ2-1, the complete variable domain is EAGVTQFPSHSVIEKGQTVTLRCDPISGHDNLYWYRRVMGKEIKFLLHFVKESKQDESGMPNNRFLAERTGGTYSTLKVQPAELEDSGVYFCASSTDRGLINEQFFGPGTRLTVL.

Judged by abundance, this clone is medium-sized (0.01 to 0.1%). The genes are TRBV11-3 and TRBJ2-7; 8 bases fit TRBD1. The CDR3 loop spans 15 amino acids. Germline V gives CDR1 SGHNT, CDR2 YENEEA. The trim removed 0 bases at V and 5 bases at J, leaving 6 bases unmatched. CDR3 amino acids: CASSLERTGSHEQYF. The CDR3 bases are TGTGCCAGCAGCTTAGAAAGGACAGGGTCCCACGAGCAGTACTTC.

This clone was observed a handful of times. The chain uses TRBV11-3 and TRBJ2-7; the D gene could be TRBD1 or TRBD2 (5 bases each). This CDR3 region has 17 residues. The germline CDR1 and CDR2 sequences are SGHNT and YENEEA. V gave up 5 bases and J gave up 3 bases, with 23 bases separating them. The CDR3 protein is CASSPMGVGTFDYEQYF. For the CDR3, the DNA is TGTGCCAGCAGCCCCATGGGGGTAGGGACCTTTGACTACGAGCAGTACTTC.

The V and J genes are TRBV18 and TRBJ2-6, with a tentative D call TRBD2 (6 bases). With 3 bases removed from V and 1 base from J, the gap between germline ends came to 13 bases. The germline gives CDR1 KGHSH, CDR2 LQKENI. The CDR3 extends over 17 amino acids. CDR3 amino acids: CASSPGGPQSGANVLTF. The CDR3 bases are TGTGCCAGCTCACCCGGGGGTCCCCAGTCTGGGGCCAACGTCCTGACTTTC.

The J gene is TRBJ1-5, the V gene TRBV19; 12 bases line up with TRBD1. The length of the CDR3 is 15 residues. Trimming removed 3 bases from V and 6 bases from J; junction bases left unmatched: 3. Per the germline V gene, CDR1 is LNHDA and CDR2 is SQIVND (reference sequence). CDR3 sequence reads: CASSMGQGARQPQHF. The CDR3 DNA reads as TGTGCCAGTAGTATGGGACAGGGGGCACGTCAGCCCCAGCATTTT.

This clone is deemed large (0.1 to 1%). The rearrangement links TRBV29-1 to TRBJ1-2; tentatively, D is TRBD1 (5 bases). Germline V lookup: CDR1 SQVTM, CDR2 ANQGSEA. V was trimmed by 3 bases and J by 4 bases, leaving 9 bases between them. This CDR3 spans 12 amino acids. The CDR3 nucleotides read TGCAGCGTTGAGGGGCTTGGCTATGGCTACACCTTC. This sequence encodes CSVEGLGYGYTF.